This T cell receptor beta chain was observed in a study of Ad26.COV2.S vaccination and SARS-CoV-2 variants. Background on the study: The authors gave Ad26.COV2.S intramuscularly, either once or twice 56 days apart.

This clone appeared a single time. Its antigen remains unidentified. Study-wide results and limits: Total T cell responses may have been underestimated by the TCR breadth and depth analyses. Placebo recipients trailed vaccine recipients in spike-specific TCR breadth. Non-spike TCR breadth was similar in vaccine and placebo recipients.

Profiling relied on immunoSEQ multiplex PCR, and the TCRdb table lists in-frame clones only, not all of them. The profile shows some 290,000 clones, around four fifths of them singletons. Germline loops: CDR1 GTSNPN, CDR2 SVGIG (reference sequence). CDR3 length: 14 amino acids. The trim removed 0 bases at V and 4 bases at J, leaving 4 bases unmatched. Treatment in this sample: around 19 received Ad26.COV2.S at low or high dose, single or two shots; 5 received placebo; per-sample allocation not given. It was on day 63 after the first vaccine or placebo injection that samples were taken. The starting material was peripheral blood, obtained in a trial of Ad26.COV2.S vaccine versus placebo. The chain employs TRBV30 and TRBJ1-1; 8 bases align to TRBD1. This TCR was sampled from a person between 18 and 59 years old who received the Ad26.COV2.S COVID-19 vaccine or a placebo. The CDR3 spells CAWSVWQGATEAFF. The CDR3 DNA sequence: TGTGCCTGGAGTGTTTGGCAGGGGGCCACTGAAGCTTTCTTT.